A single sample is the source of the 11 T cell receptor beta chains below, sequenced in a study of blood T cell repertoires in COVID-19. Clones were read by immunoSEQ multiplex PCR, and TCRdb kept only the in-frame ones, dropping some. The profile shows over 50,000 clones, around 90% of them singletons. The material sequenced was peripheral blood. The receptors were gathered from a man aged 50-59 years with active COVID-19.

The chain couples TRBV12-5 to TRBJ1-1; TRBD1 matches at 7 bases. The CDR3 runs to 14 residues. Germline values: CDR1 LGHNT, CDR2 FRNRAP. V dropped 6 bases and J dropped 4; count of bases not matched to a gene: 8. The CDR3 reads CASGPQQGPTEAFF. In nucleotides, the CDR3 is TGTGCTAGTGGCCCTCAACAGGGGCCCACTGAAGCTTTCTTT.

The chain uses TRBV27 and TRBJ1-2, with D uncertain. V shed 3 bases and J shed 4 bases, with 9 bases lying between them. Germline CDR1 is MNHEY and CDR2 is SMNVEV (reference sequence). CDR3 length equals 13 residues. CDR3 bases: TGTGCCAGCAGTTTGACACAGTTCTATGGCTACACCTTC. Translated: CASSLTQFYGYTF.

The chain carries TRBV2 and TRBJ2-7, with D maybe TRBD2 (5 bases). Germline lookup yields CDR1 SNHLY and CDR2 FYNNEI. This CDR3 has 12 amino acids. Trimming removed 6 bases from V and 3 bases from J, with 9 bases in between. CDR3 nucleotides: TGTGCCAGCAGGAGCGGCCGCTACGAGCAGTACTTC. This encodes CASRSGRYEQYF.

The CDR3 coding sequence is TGTGCCAGTAGTAGGGCTAGCGGGGCGAACACAGATACGCAGTATTTT. As protein: CASSRASGANTDTQYF. The V and J genes are TRBV19 and TRBJ2-3; TRBD2 matches 9 bases. CDR1 and CDR2 (germline): LNHDA, SQIVND (reference sequence). J gave up 2 bases and V 4 bases, and 7 bases lay outside the gene matches. The CDR3 loop spans 16 amino acids.

V is TRBV18 and J is TRBJ1-2, with 8 bases aligning to TRBD1. The V segment lost 3 bases and the J segment 4 bases; nucleotides outside the gene matches: 4. The CDR3 contains 14 residues. Germline CDR1 is KGHSH and CDR2 is LQKENI. Here the CDR3 reads CASSPSTGVYGYTF. CDR3 nucleotides: TGTGCCAGCTCACCCTCGACAGGGGTCTATGGCTACACCTTC. Together with reference TRBV18 and TRBJ1-2, the CDR3 gives the full variable domain: NAGVMQNPRHLVRRRGQEARLRCSPMKGHSHVYWYRQLPEEGLKFMVYLQKENIIDESGMPKERFSAEFPKEGPSILRIQQVVRGDSAAYFCASSPSTGVYGYTFGSGTRLTVV.

This chain connects TRBV5-4 to TRBJ2-5; possible D gene TRBD2, 6 bases. The germline CDR1 and CDR2 sequences are SGHNT and YYREEE (reference sequence). Trimming took 4 bases from V and 5 from J, leaving 15 bases between them. The CDR3 runs to 14 residues. In nucleotides, the CDR3 is TGTGCCAGCAGCGAAGCGGGCCCCAGGGAGACCCAGTACTTC. It is translated as CASSEAGPRETQYF.

This chain joins TRBV29-1 and TRBJ2-7; D is possibly TRBD1 (6 bases). There are 11 residues in the CDR3. Trimming removed 6 bases from V and 4 bases from J, with 10 bases in between. The germline CDR1 and CDR2 sequences are SQVTM and ANQGSEA. CDR3 sequence reads: CSVATGYEQYF. The CDR3 region has the DNA TGCAGCGTGGCGACAGGTTACGAGCAGTACTTC.

J is TRBJ1-2 and V is TRBV6-2 or TRBV6-3, with TRBD1 matching over 7 bases. The V and J ends lost 5 bases and 8 bases, in that order; junction bases with no gene match: 14. The CDR3 is 15 residues long. Germline assignment: CDR1 MNHEY and CDR2 SVGEGT. CDR3 sequence (DNA): TGTGCCAGCAGTCTCACCGGACAGGCCCTTTTGGGCTACACCTTC. It specifies CASSLTGQALLGYTF.

Note on this clone: Compared with germline, one end of the junction differs, possibly owing to a read error. The chain carries TRBV12-3 or TRBV12-4 and TRBJ1-2; a weak D match, TRBD1 (6 bases). This CDR3 has 11 amino acids. CDR3 DNA sequence: TGTGCCAGCAGTTTAAGGGACATAGGGCACTTC. Its protein product is CASSLRDIGHF.

This chain uses TRBV11-3 with TRBJ2-3, with unresolved D. The CDR3 covers 14 residues. Germline loops: CDR1 SGHNT, CDR2 YENEEA. Between the trimmed V and J ends, which lost 0 bases and 2 bases, there was a span of 6 bases. The CDR3 spells CASSLEALTDTQYF. CDR3 sequence (DNA): TGTGCCAGCAGCTTAGAGGCCCTCACAGATACGCAGTATTTT.

This sequence joins TRBV14 and TRBJ2-7; no clear D gene. Trimming shortened V by 1 base and J by 2 bases, and 15 bases separated the two germline ends. The CDR3 contains 16 residues. Germline lookup yields CDR1 SGHDN and CDR2 FVKESK. The CDR3 loop is CASSQAQQTRTYEQYF. The CDR3 nucleotides are TGTGCCAGCAGCCAAGCCCAACAGACCAGAACCTACGAGCAGTACTTC.